Presented here are 7 T cell receptor beta chains from one specimen sequenced in a study of response to subunit inactivated influenza vaccine. TCRdb used MiXCR to reprocess the RT-PCR reads, holding one entry per CDR3 protein. The sample lists around 750,000 distinct CDR3 sequences; 21% were seen once. The input for sequencing was PBMCs from blood, taken 5 days after vaccination. The origin of the receptors is a man aged 45 to 65 who received an inactivated influenza vaccine.

The sample holds a few counts of this clonotype. The rearrangement joins TRBV12-3 or TRBV12-4 to TRBJ1-1; weak D call: TRBD1 (5 bases). The CDR3 consists of 13 residues. V was clipped by 5 bases and J by 4 bases, with 11 bases between them. The CDR3 here is CASSVGLRTEAFF. CDR3 nucleotide sequence: TGTGCCAGCAGTGTGGGACTACGCACTGAAGCTTTCTTT.

This clonotype was counted a few times. The chain carries TRBV10-3 and TRBJ2-3, with 9 bases aligning to TRBD2. With 6 bases clipped from V and 1 base from J, the junction kept 5 bases outside the gene matches. CDR1 and CDR2 from the germline V gene are ENHRY and SYGVKD. The CDR3 runs to 15 residues. Here the CDR3 reads CAISAAGGRTDTQYF. In DNA, the CDR3 is TGTGCCATCAGCGCAGCGGGGGGTCGCACAGATACGCAGTATTTT.

The chain recombines TRBV5-5 with TRBJ1-4; possibly TRBD1 for D (5 bases). The V gene lost 5 bases and the J gene lost 2 bases, with 19 bases spanning the gap. Germline CDR1 reads SGHKS; CDR2 reads YYEKEE (reference sequence). The CDR3 loop spans 17 amino acids. CDR3 loop: CASSSNLWGRTNEKLFF. The CDR3 region has the DNA TGTGCCAGCAGTTCCAACCTATGGGGCAGGACTAATGAAAAACTGTTTTTT. Full variable domain (missing parts from reference TRBV5-5 and TRBJ1-4): DAGVTQSPTHLIKTRGQQVTLRCSPISGHKSVSWYQQVLGQGPQFIFQYYEKEERGRGNFPDRFSARQFPNYSSELNVNALLLGDSALYLCASSSNLWGRTNEKLFFGSGTQLSVL.

The chain employs TRBV19 and TRBJ1-5; unclear D gene. CDR1 LNHDA and CDR2 SQIVND come from the germline V gene (reference sequence). Deletions cut 6 bases from V and 3 bases from J, with 6 bases between. CDR3 length: 12 amino acids. The CDR3 region is CASRQHNQPQHF. Here the CDR3 DNA reads TGTGCCAGTAGACAGCACAATCAGCCCCAGCATTTT.

The CDR3 region has the DNA TGTGCCAGCAGTTATCGACTCGAACGCGGGGAGCTGTTTTTT. This sequence encodes CASSYRLERGELFF. The J gene is TRBJ2-2, the V gene TRBV6-2 or TRBV6-3; no clear D. This CDR3 is 14 amino acids long. Germline V gives CDR1 MNHEY, CDR2 SVGEGT. Trimming shortened V by 3 bases and J by 7 bases, and 12 bases separated the two germline ends.

This clonotype has a handful of counts. The chain uses TRBV5-1 and TRBJ2-1; possibly TRBD2 for D (5 bases). This CDR3 is built from 17 residues. CDR1 and CDR2 from the germline V gene are SGHRS and YFSETQ. V shed 4 bases and J shed 7 bases, with 24 bases lying between them. Here the CDR3 DNA reads TGCGCCAGCAGCCCCAGAATGAGCTGGTCCCCGGGGAATGAGCAGTTCTTC. Translated, it gives CASSPRMSWSPGNEQFF.

The chain carries TRBV27 and TRBJ1-2; tentative D call: TRBD1 (5 bases). Germline V gene lookup returns CDR1 MNHEY and CDR2 SMNVEV (reference sequence). V dropped 2 bases and J dropped 4 bases, with 8 bases sitting between them. This CDR3 region has 13 residues. The CDR3 loop is CASSLGGTYGYTF. In nucleotides, the CDR3 is TGTGCCAGCAGTTTAGGCGGGACCTATGGCTACACCTTC.